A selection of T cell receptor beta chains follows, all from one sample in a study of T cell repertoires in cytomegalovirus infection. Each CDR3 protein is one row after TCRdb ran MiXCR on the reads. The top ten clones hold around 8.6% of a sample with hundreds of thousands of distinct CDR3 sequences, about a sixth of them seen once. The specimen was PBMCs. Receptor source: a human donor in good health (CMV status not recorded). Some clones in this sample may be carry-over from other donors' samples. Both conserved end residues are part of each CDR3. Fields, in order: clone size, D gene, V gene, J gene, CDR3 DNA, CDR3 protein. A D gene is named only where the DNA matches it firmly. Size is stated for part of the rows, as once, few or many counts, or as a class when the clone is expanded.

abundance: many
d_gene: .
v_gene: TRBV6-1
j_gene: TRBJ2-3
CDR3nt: TGTGCCAGCAGTGATGGTCGGCCGGTGCCAGATACGCAGTATTTT
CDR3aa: CASSDGRPVPDTQYF

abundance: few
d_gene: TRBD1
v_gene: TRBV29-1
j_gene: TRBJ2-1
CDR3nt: TGCAGCGCTGGGGACAGCTTTTTTGGTGAGCAGTTCTTC
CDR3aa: CSAGDSFFGEQFF

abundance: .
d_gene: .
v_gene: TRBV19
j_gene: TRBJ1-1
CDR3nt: TGTGCCAGTAGGACCGGTGAGAAGACTTTCTTT
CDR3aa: CASRTGEKTFF

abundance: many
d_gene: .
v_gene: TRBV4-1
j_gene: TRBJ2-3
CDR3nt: TGCGCCAGCAGCCAAGCTTGGCGGATTAGCACAGATACGCAGTATTTT
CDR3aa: CASSQAWRISTDTQYF

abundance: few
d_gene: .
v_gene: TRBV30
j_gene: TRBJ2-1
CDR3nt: TGTGCCTGGAATCAGGGCTCCTACAATGAGCAGTTCTTC
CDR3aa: CAWNQGSYNEQFF

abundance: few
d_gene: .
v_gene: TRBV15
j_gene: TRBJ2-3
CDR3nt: TGTGCCACCAGCGGGGGGCGAGTAGATACGCAGTATTTT
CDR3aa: CATSGGRVDTQYF

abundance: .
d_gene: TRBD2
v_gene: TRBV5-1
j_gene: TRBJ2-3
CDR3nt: TGCGCCAGCAGCTCCCCCCAGAGACGGGGGGGCCCGAGCGCAGATACGCAGTATTTT
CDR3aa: CASSSPQRRGGPSADTQYF

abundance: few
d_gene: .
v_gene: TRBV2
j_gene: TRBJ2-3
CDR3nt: TGTGCCAGCGTGTTGACAGATACGCAGTATTTT
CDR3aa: CASVLTDTQYF

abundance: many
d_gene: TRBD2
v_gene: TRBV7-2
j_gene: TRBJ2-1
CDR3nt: TGTGCCAGCAGCTTACCTTCCCTTATAAGACTAGCTCCATACAATGAGCAGTTCTTC
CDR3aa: CASSLPSLIRLAPYNEQFF

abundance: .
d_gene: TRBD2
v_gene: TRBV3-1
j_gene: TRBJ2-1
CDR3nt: TGTGCCAGCAGAAGGACTAGCGGGAGGTGGAGCTCCTACAATGAGCAGTTCTTC
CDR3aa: CASRRTSGRWSSYNEQFF

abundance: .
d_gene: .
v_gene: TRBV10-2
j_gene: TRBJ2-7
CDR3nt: TGCGCCAGCAGTGATAACACCGCCTACGAGCAGTACTTC
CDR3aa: CASSDNTAYEQYF

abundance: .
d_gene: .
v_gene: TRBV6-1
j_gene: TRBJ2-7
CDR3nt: TGTGCCAGCAGGCGGGTAGGAGTGGGAGGCTACGAGCAGTACTTC
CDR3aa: CASRRVGVGGYEQYF

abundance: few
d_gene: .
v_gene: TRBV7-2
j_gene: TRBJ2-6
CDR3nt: TGTGCCAGCAGCTTAAAGGTTGGGGCCAACGTCCTGACTTTC
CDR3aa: CASSLKVGANVLTF

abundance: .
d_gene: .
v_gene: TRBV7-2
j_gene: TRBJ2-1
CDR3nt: TGTGCCAGCAGCTTAGTGGGAGGACCAAGGGATGAGCAGTTCTTC
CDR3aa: CASSLVGGPRDEQFF

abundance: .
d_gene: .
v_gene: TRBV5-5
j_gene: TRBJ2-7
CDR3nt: TGTGCCAGCAGCTCCGCTGTCGGGACCTACGAGCAGTACTTC
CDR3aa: CASSSAVGTYEQYF

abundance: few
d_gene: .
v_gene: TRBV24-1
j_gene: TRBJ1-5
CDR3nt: TGTGCCACCAGCCGAGTGGGCAATCAGCCCCAGCATTTT
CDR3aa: CATSRVGNQPQHF

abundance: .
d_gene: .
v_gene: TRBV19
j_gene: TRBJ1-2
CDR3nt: TGTGCCAGTAGATGGACAGCCGGCTACACCTTC
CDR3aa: CASRWTAGYTF

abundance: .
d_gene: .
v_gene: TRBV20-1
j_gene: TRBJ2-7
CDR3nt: TGCAGTGCTCCTCTACCCTCGACAGGAAACACCTACGAGCAGTACTTC
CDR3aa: CSAPLPSTGNTYEQYF

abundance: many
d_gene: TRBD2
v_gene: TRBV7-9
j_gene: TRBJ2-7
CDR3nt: TGTGCCAGCCGGACAACTAGCGGAGAACAGTACTTC
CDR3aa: CASRTTSGEQYF

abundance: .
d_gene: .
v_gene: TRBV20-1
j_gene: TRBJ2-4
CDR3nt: TGCAGTGCTAGAGAATATGGGGACATTCAGTACTTC
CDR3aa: CSAREYGDIQYF

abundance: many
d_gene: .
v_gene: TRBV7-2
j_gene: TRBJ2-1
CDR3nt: TGTGCCAGCAGCTTGGCTATTCAGAGTTACAATGAGCAGTTCTTC
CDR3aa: CASSLAIQSYNEQFF

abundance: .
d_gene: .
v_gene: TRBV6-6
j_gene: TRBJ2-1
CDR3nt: TGTGCCAGCAGTTACCCTGGGACTGCAAGCTCCTACAATGAGCAGTTCTTC
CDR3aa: CASSYPGTASSYNEQFF

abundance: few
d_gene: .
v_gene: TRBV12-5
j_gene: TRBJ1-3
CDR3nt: TGTGCTAGTGGTACAGGCTCTGGAAACACCATATATTTT
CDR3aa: CASGTGSGNTIYF

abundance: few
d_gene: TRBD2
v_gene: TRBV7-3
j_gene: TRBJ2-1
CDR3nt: TGTGCCAGCAGCGGGGGACTAGCGGGAAACAATGAGCAGTTCTTC
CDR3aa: CASSGGLAGNNEQFF

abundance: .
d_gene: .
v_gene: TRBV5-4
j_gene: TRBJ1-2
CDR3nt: TGTGCCAGCAGCCAAGACGTTTTAGGCTACACCTTC
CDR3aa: CASSQDVLGYTF

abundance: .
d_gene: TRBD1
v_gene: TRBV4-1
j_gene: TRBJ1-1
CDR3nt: TGCGCCAGCAGGTCAGGGGGCGACAACACTGAAGCTTTCTTT
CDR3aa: CASRSGGDNTEAFF

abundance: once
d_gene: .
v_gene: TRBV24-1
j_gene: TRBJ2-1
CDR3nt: TGTGCCACCAGTGGGGCAGATACCCTACGGTTCTTC
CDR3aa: CATSGADTLRFF

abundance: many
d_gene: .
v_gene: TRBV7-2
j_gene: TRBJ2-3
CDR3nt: TGTGCCAGCAGCTTAAGGTTTTCAGATACGCAGTATTTT
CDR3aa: CASSLRFSDTQYF

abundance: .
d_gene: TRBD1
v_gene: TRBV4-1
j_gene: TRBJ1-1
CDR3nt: TGCGCCAGCAGCCACGGGACAGGGTTCTCGGACACTGAAGCTTTCTTT
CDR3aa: CASSHGTGFSDTEAFF

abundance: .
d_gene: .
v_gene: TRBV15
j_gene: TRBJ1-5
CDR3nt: TGTGCCACCAGTCATCGACCTTTCAAAACGGGCAATCAGCCCCAGCATTTT
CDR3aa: CATSHRPFKTGNQPQHF

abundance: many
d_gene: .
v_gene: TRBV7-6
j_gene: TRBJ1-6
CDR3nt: TGTGCCAGCAGCTTATCGCCCCAGGGGAATTCACCCCTCCACTTT
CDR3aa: CASSLSPQGNSPLHF

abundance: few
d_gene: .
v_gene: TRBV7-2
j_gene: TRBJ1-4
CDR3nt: TGTGCCAGCAGCCCTCTTGGGGAAGAGGGTGAAAAACTGTTTTTT
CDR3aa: CASSPLGEEGEKLFF

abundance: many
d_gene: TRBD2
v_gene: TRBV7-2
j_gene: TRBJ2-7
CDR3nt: TGTGCCAGCAGCCGCATCCCTAGACTAGCGGGAGCCTACGAGCAGTACTTC
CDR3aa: CASSRIPRLAGAYEQYF

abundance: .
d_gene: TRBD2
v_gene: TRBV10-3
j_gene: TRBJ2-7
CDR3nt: TGTGCCTCCCAGAGGGAAGCGGGGGATCAGTCTGAGCAGTACTTC
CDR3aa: CASQREAGDQSEQYF

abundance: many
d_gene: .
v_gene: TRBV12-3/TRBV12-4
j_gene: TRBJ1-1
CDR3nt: TGTGCCAGCAATACCAACCCCCCGGACACGGGAGGGGTTTTCTTT
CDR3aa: CASNTNPPDTGGVFF

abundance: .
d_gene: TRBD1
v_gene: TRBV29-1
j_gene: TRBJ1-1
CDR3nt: TGCAGCGTGACAGGGGCAGGGAACACTGAAGCTTTCTTT
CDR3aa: CSVTGAGNTEAFF

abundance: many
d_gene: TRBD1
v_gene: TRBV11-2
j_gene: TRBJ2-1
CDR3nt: TGTGCCAGCAGCCAATGGGACAGGGGTGGTGAGCAGTTCTTC
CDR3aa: CASSQWDRGGEQFF

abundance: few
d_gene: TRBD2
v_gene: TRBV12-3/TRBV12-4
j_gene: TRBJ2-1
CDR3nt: TGTGCCAGCACCTTTAGACTAGCTGCGAATGAGCAGTTCTTC
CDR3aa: CASTFRLAANEQFF

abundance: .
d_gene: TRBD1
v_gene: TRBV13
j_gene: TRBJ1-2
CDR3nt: TGTGCCAGCAGCTTTTACATCGACAGGGGGGATGGCTACACCTTC
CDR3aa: CASSFYIDRGDGYTF

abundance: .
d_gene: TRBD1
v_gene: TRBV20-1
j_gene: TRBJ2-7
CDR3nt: TGCAGTGCTAGAAGGGGGCGGTCCTCCGAGCAGTACTTC
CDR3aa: CSARRGRSSEQYF

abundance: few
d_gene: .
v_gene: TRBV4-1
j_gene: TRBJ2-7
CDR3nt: TGCGCCAGCAGCCAAGAAGTCAGCACCGGGCAGTACTTC
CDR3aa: CASSQEVSTGQYF

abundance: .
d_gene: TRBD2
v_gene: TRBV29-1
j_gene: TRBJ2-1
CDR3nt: TGCAGCGTGGCTGGGGGAGGGCCGAGTGAGCAGTTCTTC
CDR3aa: CSVAGGGPSEQFF

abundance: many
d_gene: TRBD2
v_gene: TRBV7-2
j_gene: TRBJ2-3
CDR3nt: TGTGCCAGCAGCCTAGCGGGGAAAATTAGCACAGATACGCAGTATTTT
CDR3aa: CASSLAGKISTDTQYF

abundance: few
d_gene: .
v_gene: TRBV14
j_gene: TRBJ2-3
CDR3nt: TGTGCCAGCAGCCAAGCGCGTAGGGATACGCAGTATTTT
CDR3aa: CASSQARRDTQYF

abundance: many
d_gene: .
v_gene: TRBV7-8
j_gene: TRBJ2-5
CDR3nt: TGTGCCAGCAGCTTAGCTCGGGGGCTCCAAGAGACCCAGTACTTC
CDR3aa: CASSLARGLQETQYF

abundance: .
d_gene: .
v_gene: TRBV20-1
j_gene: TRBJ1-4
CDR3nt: TGCAGTGCTACGACAGACAGGAACCGAGAAAAACTGTTTTTT
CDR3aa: CSATTDRNREKLFF

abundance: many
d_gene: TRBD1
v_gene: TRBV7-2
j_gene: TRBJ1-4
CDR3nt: TGTGCCAGCAGCTTAGTTACAGGGGGGAGTGAAAAACTGTTTTTT
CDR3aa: CASSLVTGGSEKLFF

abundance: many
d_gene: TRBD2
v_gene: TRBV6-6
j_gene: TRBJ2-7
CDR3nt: TGTGCCAGCAGTGAGTCGACAGGATCCATAGCGGGAATCTACGAGCAGTACTTC
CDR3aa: CASSESTGSIAGIYEQYF

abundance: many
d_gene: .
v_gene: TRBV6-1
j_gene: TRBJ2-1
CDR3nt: TGTGCCAGCAGGACCTCCTACAATGAGCAGTTCTTC
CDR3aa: CASRTSYNEQFF

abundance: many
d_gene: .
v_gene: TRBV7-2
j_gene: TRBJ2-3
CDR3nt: TGTGCCAGCAGCTTAGCGGGGGGGCCAGGCGATACGCAGTATTTT
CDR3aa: CASSLAGGPGDTQYF

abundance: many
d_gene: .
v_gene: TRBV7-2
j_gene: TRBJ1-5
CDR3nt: TGTGCCAGCAGCTTGACAGTTCTCAATCAGCCCCAGCATTTT
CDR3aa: CASSLTVLNQPQHF

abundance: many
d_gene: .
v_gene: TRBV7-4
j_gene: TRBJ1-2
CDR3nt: TGTGCCAGCAGCTTAGCGTGGACAGCAAAAGACTATGGCTACACCTTC
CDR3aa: CASSLAWTAKDYGYTF

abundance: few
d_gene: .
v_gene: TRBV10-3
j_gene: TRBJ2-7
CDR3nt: TGTGCCATCAGTGAGCGGGCGGACGAGCAGTACTTC
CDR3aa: CAISERADEQYF

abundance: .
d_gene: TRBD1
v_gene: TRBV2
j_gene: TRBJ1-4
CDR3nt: TGTGCCAGCAGTGGAGGACAGGGAGTTGAAAAACTGTTTTTT
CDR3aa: CASSGGQGVEKLFF

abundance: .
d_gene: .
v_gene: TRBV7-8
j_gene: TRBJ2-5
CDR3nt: TGTGCCAGCAGCTTAGCGGTATTGGCTAGATCCAGTTTCTTC
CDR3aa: CASSLAVLARSSFF

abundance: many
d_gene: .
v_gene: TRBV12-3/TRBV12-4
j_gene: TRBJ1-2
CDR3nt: TGTGCCAGCACCCTGGGGGACGGCTATCGTGGCTACACCTTC
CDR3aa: CASTLGDGYRGYTF

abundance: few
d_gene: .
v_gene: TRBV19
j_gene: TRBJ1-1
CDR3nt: TGTGCCAGTAGCAATCCCTACAGGATGAACACTGAAGCTTTCTTT
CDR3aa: CASSNPYRMNTEAFF